These T cell receptor beta chains were read from a single sample in a study of T-cell reconstitution after alpha-beta-depleted transplantation in children. Each CDR3 protein is one row after TCRdb ran MiXCR on the PCR reads. The table has about 980,000 distinct CDR3 sequences, about 26% seen once. The starting material was PBMCs, mostly from graft donor cells, obtained 360 days after TCRalphabeta/CD19-depleted stem cell transplant. The receptors stem from a boy in the first two years of life who had a stem cell transplant for SCID, so the T cells may come from the graft donor. Each CDR3 is given with its conserved first and last residue. A D gene is named only where the DNA matches it firmly. Part of the rows lack a size; the others show once, few, many or a class for expanded clones.

v_gene	d_gene	j_gene	abundance	CDR3nt	CDR3aa
TRBV12-3/TRBV12-4	TRBD2	TRBJ2-4	.	TGTGCCAGCAGAAAACCAGGGACTACCAACATTCAGTACTTC	CASRKPGTTNIQYF
TRBV28	.	TRBJ2-1	.	TGTGCCAGCAGTTCGGACGACCGGTACCCCTACAATGAGCAGTTCTTC	CASSSDDRYPYNEQFF
TRBV5-1	.	TRBJ2-7	.	TGCGCCAGCAGCTTCATAGGAAACCAACACGTCAAACCCTACGAGCAGTACTTC	CASSFIGNQHVKPYEQYF
TRBV12-3/TRBV12-4	TRBD1	TRBJ2-1	.	TGTGCCAGCAGTAACGGACAGGGGGGGAGGAATGAGCAGTTCTTC	CASSNGQGGRNEQFF
TRBV28	TRBD1	TRBJ2-7	.	TGTGCCAGCAGTTTAATTCACAGGGGGCGCGAGCAGTACTTC	CASSLIHRGREQYF
TRBV4-1	.	TRBJ1-1	.	TGCGCCAGCAGCGGCCGAGGTGGACAGAGGAACACTGAAGCTTTCTTT	CASSGRGGQRNTEAFF
TRBV6-5	.	TRBJ2-2	.	TGTGCCAGCAGTTACGGGGGGTCCGGGGAGCTGTTTTTT	CASSYGGSGELFF
TRBV5-5	TRBD1	TRBJ2-1	few	TGTGCCAGCAGCCGCCGGGACAGGGACCGTGAGCAGTTCTTC	CASSRRDRDREQFF
TRBV18	.	TRBJ1-1	few	TGTGCCAGCTCACAGGCAGGGGTACTCATGAACACTGAAGCTTTCTTT	CASSQAGVLMNTEAFF
TRBV23-1	TRBD1	TRBJ1-2	once	TGCGCCAGCAGTACGACAGGGGGCGCTGGCTACACCTTC	CASSTTGGAGYTF
TRBV4-2	.	TRBJ2-2	many	TGTGCCAGCAGCCAAGCCCCAGGGGTCAGCTCCGGGGAGCTGTTTTTT	CASSQAPGVSSGELFF
TRBV6-5	TRBD1	TRBJ1-2	few	TGTGCCAGCAGTTTCGCAGGGGGCGTTAACTATGGCTACACCTTC	CASSFAGGVNYGYTF
TRBV5-5	TRBD2	TRBJ2-3	few	TGTGCCAGCAGCTTGCCGTCGACTAGCGGGGGGGCGGATACGCAGTATTTT	CASSLPSTSGGADTQYF
TRBV6-1	TRBD1	TRBJ1-1	.	TGTGCCAGCAGTCTAGGGACAGGTGGGATAGGTCCTGAAGCTTTCTTT	CASSLGTGGIGPEAFF
TRBV5-1	.	TRBJ2-4	.	TGCGCCAGCACTCTAGAGGGCATTCAGTACTTC	CASTLEGIQYF
TRBV3-1	.	TRBJ2-3	.	TGTGCCAGCTGCCAAGTCGGACTTCGGACAGATACGCAGTATTTT	CASCQVGLRTDTQYF
TRBV5-1	TRBD2	TRBJ2-2	few	TGCGCCAGCAGCCCGGCGGGGGGCGCAGGCACCGGGGAGCTGTTTTTT	CASSPAGGAGTGELFF
TRBV30	.	TRBJ1-2	.	TGTGCCTGGAGTGTTCAAGCTAACTATGGCTACACCTTC	CAWSVQANYGYTF
TRBV15	TRBD1	TRBJ2-1	.	TGTGCCACCAGCAAAGGGACAGGGGCGGGGGTCAATGAGCAGTTCTTC	CATSKGTGAGVNEQFF
TRBV6-2/TRBV6-3	.	TRBJ2-5	.	TGTGCCAGCAGCCCCAGGGTCGGCCAAGAGACCCAGTACTTC	CASSPRVGQETQYF